This T cell receptor (beta chain) originates from a study of Graves' ophthalmopathy and Graves' hyperthyroidism. On the study more broadly: Where ophthalmopathy was absent within 18 months of follow-up, hyperthyroidism was stable. General observations from the study: Most expanded clonotypes in thyroid above 0.001 frequency also showed up in blood.

Using RNA transcripts, the TCR beta CDR3 regions were amplified. Investigators did first-round RT-PCR with HTBI primers, then second-round multiplex PCR. TCRdb re-derived calls from the multiplex PCR reads in MiXCR, one entry per CDR3 protein. The sample has over a million distinct CDR3 sequences, about 38% seen once. Concerning this clonotype itself: Its specificity is unknown.

The germline gives CDR1 SGDLS, CDR2 YYNGEE. The CDR3 spans 16 residues. Losses at the gene ends were 0 bases for V and 8 bases for J; bases not matched to a gene: 13. This receptor was taken from an adult man with Graves' hyperthyroidism. This chain joins TRBV9 and TRBJ1-2; 7 bases fit TRBD1. The sequencing input was peripheral blood or thyroid tissue (not recorded which). The CDR3 DNA reads TGTGCCAGCAGCGTAGCCTCGGGGACAGAGGCTAAGGGCTACACCTTC. It yields the protein CASSVASGTEAKGYTF.